Sequencing of this T cell receptor beta chain was carried out in a study of cytomegalovirus exposure and HLA in healthy donors (dated by TCRdb to about 2017). Some background on the complete study: An earlier analysis of about 560 of the donors reported roughly 300 Gb of sequence data and 117 million unique TCR beta sequences obtained from 180 million or so T cells. Approximately 310 gigabases of sequencing data and approximately 80 million unique TCR sequences were included in an early release covering 500 to 750 HLA-typed donors. Among the roughly 370 genotyped donors, around 79% belonged to the genetic ancestry cluster associated with self-reported Caucasian donors. The study was designed to test whether signatures of past pathogen exposure could be identified by cataloging public T cell receptors. The T cell repertoires of around 670 subjects were profiled by immunosequencing and related to cytomegalovirus serostatus. In addition to the first cohort of roughly 700 subjects, a separate validation cohort of 100 to 150 different subjects was used. High-throughput TCR immunosequencing, statistical association of individual TCRs with disease status, and machine learning were combined to predict cytomegalovirus infection status. In a later analysis, previously published TCR beta repertoires from more than 500 donors were re-analyzed and high-resolution HLA genotyping was added so that TCR occurrence patterns could be studied. In the later analysis, no new phenotypic data were used to find candidate immune exposures; instead, reliance was placed on TCR beta sequences and their occurrence across donors. An earlier analysis of some 500 of the donors applied high-throughput TCR beta sequencing to assess whether each TCR beta V gene segment acted as functional or pseudogenic. Donor age, sex, ethnicity and CMV serostatus were compiled alongside the repertoire data. Genome-wide SNP genotypes for about 55% of the 666 donors were used in a later genetic analysis, which treated that subset as a discovery cohort. All discovery cohort repertoires had been generated on a single sequencing platform. Class I and class II HLA loci were covered by the typing at four-digit resolution. Typing coverage varied by locus: roughly 629-640 donors for A, B, C, DRB1 and DQB1; approximately 500 for DQA1; over 600 for DPA1; fewer than 480 for DPB1. Roughly five DR-DQ haplotypes were handled as single units for association and clustering, since linkage in the cohort was strong. Among 300 to 450 genotyped donors of the cohort, an average of approximately 230,000 unique TCR beta nucleotide sequences were sequenced per donor, around a sixth of them non-productive.

General study outcomes and caveats: HLA typing was unavailable for some donors at each locus, so association tests used only the typed subset. Linkage disequilibrium might explain the correlated functional status among segregating V segments, but an unknown experimental factor could not be ruled out. In a later genetic analysis, fewer N-insertions in productive TCRs were reported among donors in an Asian-associated ancestry cluster than the approximately 670-donor mean. This cohort had only TCR beta chains sequenced, and the lack of alpha or paired-chain data limited which features could be detected. Assigning TCR associations to individual alleles was difficult when HLA alleles, especially DR and DQ, strongly co-occurred. A later analysis found that most CMV-associated TCR beta chains appeared HLA-restricted, with HLA associations seemingly driven largely by CMV exposure. According to a later analysis, TCR association rates differed among HLA loci, with DRB1 alleles showing the most associated TCRs and HLA-C alleles showing the fewest. A further reported finding was that TCR beta sequences accurately predicted the HLA-A and HLA-B alleles for most subjects in the first cohort. In an earlier analysis of approximately 600 of the donors, most TCR beta V segments were observed in productive rearrangements about 90% or about 30% of the time, broadly matching IMGT annotations. A cluster of highly shared sequence variants was judged likely to be a technical artifact of the sequencing pipeline. In a later analysis, HLA-associated TCR beta chains showed more clonal expansion and lower generation probabilities than non-associated chains that were equally common. Cytomegalovirus status was reported to be diagnosed by the classifier with high specificity and sensitivity in both the original and validation cohorts. In a later analysis, several top co-occurrence clusters were reported to appear linked to parvovirus B19, influenza, CMV and Epstein-Barr virus. Most TCR sequences were observed very rarely across donors, whereas some public TCRs were present in many individuals. The authors suggested that the approach could potentially be extended to other disease states and immunological phenotypes. The study listed 164 TCR beta chains as associated with cytomegalovirus. In vitro tests confirmed that a few of the cytomegalovirus-associated TCR beta chains recognize cytomegalovirus antigens. Immune exposure information for the cohort was limited to CMV serostatus. Sequencing depth was assumed to be roughly uniform across donors in the presence/absence analyses, though that assumption may not hold. In a later analysis, some 17,000 TCR beta sequences were associated with specific HLA alleles at a false discovery rate of 0.05. V-gene and J-gene trimming of TCR beta chains was associated with a missense DCLRE1C variant in a later genetic analysis, and the association was replicated in an independent cohort. The earlier analysis of about 600 of the donors excluded some 15 rarely observed V segments, including chromosome 9 orphons, because counts were too low.

A note on this clone: Which antigen it targets is not known. A read error is likely, as this CDR3 ends without the conserved phenylalanine or tryptophan.

Library generation was performed with the immunoSEQ multiplex PCR assay. For the multiplex PCR, a mixture combining 60 forward primers for TCR Vbeta segments and 13 reverse primers for TCR Jbeta segments was used. The CDR3 region of rearranged TCR beta genes was amplified from genomic DNA by a multiplex PCR assay. Amplified TCR beta libraries were sequenced as 87-base-pair reads on the Illumina HiSeq System. The paper's data handling went like this. A later analysis tallied 70 million to 100 million unique TCR beta chains across the 600 to 700 repertoires, and approximately 12 million of those chains were shared by two or more donors. A nearest-neighbor algorithm error-corrected the raw reads and collapsed the reads into unique sequences, merging closely related sequences to remove PCR and sequencing errors. V, D and J gene segments were assigned by aligning CDR3 sequences to IMGT reference sequences. For a sequence to be retained, a match of at least six nucleotides was required to both a V gene segment and a J gene segment. Rearrangements were classified as productive when the CDR3 lacked stop codons and remained in frame with V and J, and all other rearrangements were classified as non-productive. Following IMGT convention, CDR3 was defined as the stretch from the second conserved V-encoded cysteine up to the conserved J-encoded phenylalanine. The earlier analysis of 500 to 650 of the donors excluded any sequence lacking an unambiguous match to a single V gene segment. In an earlier analysis of around 600 of the donors, V segments were called functional above 56.7% productive rearrangements and were called segregating when the between-donor standard deviation exceeded 5%. A statistical classification framework was developed to diagnose cytomegalovirus status using the catalog of TCR beta chain sequences. In a later analysis, V and J genes were assigned by comparing TCR nucleotide sequences against IMGT/GENE-DB human TR gene sequences. Using the TCRdist pipeline, a later analysis assigned CDR3 sequences along with most-parsimonious VDJ recombination scenarios. In a later analysis, each TCR beta chain was defined by its CDR3 amino acid sequence together with its V-gene family, and reads lacking a unique V-gene family were excluded. A later analysis removed several hundred highly shared, low-generation-probability nucleotide sequences to deal with suspected cross-contamination and a sequencing artifact. A later analysis calculated a clonal expansion index for each public chain from normalized within-repertoire ranks of inferred template counts. A later analysis computed generation probabilities with a VDJ recombination model fitted to out-of-frame rearrangements, and checked the results against IGoR. In a later analysis, hypergeometric tests were used to score TCR-TCR, TCR-HLA and TCR-CMV co-occurrence, with a repertoire-size bias correction applied to TCR pairs. A later analysis estimated false discovery rates by permuting HLA or CMV assignments 20 times. A later analysis grouped co-occurring TCRs with DBSCAN, adding TCRdist sequence similarity when clustering within HLA-allele-positive subsets. Co-occurrence clustering excluded repertoires with fewer than 30,000 or more than 120,000 public chains, plus five with anomalous nucleotide sharing. TCRdb stores this immuneACCESS table with in-frame sequences only. Part of the clones is absent; in the studies checked, under half of the shortfall reflects unresolved V genes, and no reason is known for the rest. V and J calls and clone size are copied from that table; D and trimming were computed from the DNA. The sample has roughly 100,000 clones on record, 60% to 80% of them singletons. Jointly, the top ten make up about 0.8% of the sample.

The cohort comprised more than 550 healthy bone marrow donors. Cohort members were all nominally healthy when sampled, although unrecorded immune exposures were likely present. The donor was CMV seronegative and belonged to the group of several hundred seronegative cohort members. A peripheral blood sample was collected from each donor, and TCR beta sequencing was performed on peripheral blood mononuclear cells. The Qiagen DNeasy Blood Extraction Kit was used to extract genomic DNA from the blood cell samples. Sequencing was done on a sample of PBMCs. This TCR was recovered from a boy under 18 in good health and CMV-seronegative.

The CDR3 region reads CASSGDRGPLGRDTEAFV. The sequenced DNA: TGTGCCAGCAGTGGGGACAGGGGACCCCTAGGGAGGGACACTGAAGCTTTCGTT. The V and J genes are TRBV27 and TRBJ1-1, and TRBD1 matches 10 of the central bases. Both ends counted, the CDR3 spans 18 residues. Only the CDR3 part of the read is kept: 54 bases, read in frame from the first base. Trimming accounts for 5 bases at V and 3 bases at J, while the number of junction bases matched to no gene is 15. CDR1 and CDR2 are drawn from the germline V gene (reference sequence): MNHEY, SMNVEV.